This is a list of T cell receptor beta chains from one sample in a study of T cells after yellow fever vaccination. TCRdb re-derived calls from the 5' RACE reads in MiXCR, one entry per CDR3 protein. Here the sample spans roughly 120,000 distinct CDR3 sequences, around 7.2% being singletons. Sample: CD4+ T cells sorted from PBMCs, taken about 41 days after the first yellow fever vaccination. These receptors all come from a man aged 18 to 29 who received the YFV17D yellow fever vaccine. The CDR3 runs from the conserved cysteine through the conserved F or W. A D gene is named only where the DNA matches it firmly. Clone size is not always given. Where it is, it says once, few, many or a class for expanded clones.

v_call: TRBV6-5
d_call: -
clone_size: -
j_call: TRBJ1-3
cdr3_nt: TGTGCCAGCAGGGTGGCAGGCCTCTCTGGAAACACCATATATTTT
cdr3_aa: CASRVAGLSGNTIYF

v_call: TRBV5-1
d_call: -
clone_size: many
j_call: TRBJ1-5
cdr3_nt: TGCGCCAGCAGCCCGGTCGAAGGTCAGCCCCAGCATTTT
cdr3_aa: CASSPVEGQPQHF

v_call: TRBV7-2
d_call: -
clone_size: -
j_call: TRBJ2-7
cdr3_nt: TGTGCCAGCAGCAAATCCTACGAGCAGTACTTC
cdr3_aa: CASSKSYEQYF

v_call: TRBV18
d_call: -
clone_size: many
j_call: TRBJ2-2
cdr3_nt: TGTGCCAGCTCACCGGGACGGCTCACCGGGGAGCTGTTTTTT
cdr3_aa: CASSPGRLTGELFF

v_call: TRBV7-2
d_call: -
clone_size: -
j_call: TRBJ2-3
cdr3_nt: TGTGCCAGCAGCAACAGGGCCCCGGTGGATACGCAGTATTTT
cdr3_aa: CASSNRAPVDTQYF

v_call: TRBV19
d_call: -
clone_size: many
j_call: TRBJ2-3
cdr3_nt: TGTGCCAGTAGGGCAGGGTTCCGCACAGATACGCAGTATTTT
cdr3_aa: CASRAGFRTDTQYF

v_call: TRBV12-3/TRBV12-4
d_call: -
clone_size: many
j_call: TRBJ2-6
cdr3_nt: TGTGCCAGCAGTCCACACTCTGGGGCCAACGTCCTGACTTTC
cdr3_aa: CASSPHSGANVLTF

v_call: TRBV20-1
d_call: -
clone_size: many
j_call: TRBJ1-1
cdr3_nt: TGCAGTGCTAAAAGGGGGGAGATGAACACTGAAGCTTTCTTT
cdr3_aa: CSAKRGEMNTEAFF

v_call: TRBV5-4
d_call: TRBD1
clone_size: few
j_call: TRBJ2-7
cdr3_nt: TGTGCCAGCAGCTTCCGTACAGGGGGTTCAACCTACGAGCAGTACTTC
cdr3_aa: CASSFRTGGSTYEQYF

v_call: TRBV27
d_call: -
clone_size: -
j_call: TRBJ1-2
cdr3_nt: TGTGCCAGCAGTTTATCGTGGCGGAGAGACTATGGCTACACCTTC
cdr3_aa: CASSLSWRRDYGYTF

v_call: TRBV4-3
d_call: TRBD1
clone_size: -
j_call: TRBJ2-3
cdr3_nt: TGCGCCAGCAGCCAGGGGGGACCGGGACAGGGACCAGATACGCAGTATTTT
cdr3_aa: CASSQGGPGQGPDTQYF

v_call: TRBV5-1
d_call: TRBD1
clone_size: many
j_call: TRBJ2-3
cdr3_nt: TGCGCCAGCAGCCAGCTAGCCAGGGGGCTCGCAGATACGCAGTATTTT
cdr3_aa: CASSQLARGLADTQYF

v_call: TRBV19
d_call: -
clone_size: -
j_call: TRBJ2-5
cdr3_nt: TGTGCCAGTAGTTTTTCCAACCAAGAGACCCAGTACTTC
cdr3_aa: CASSFSNQETQYF

v_call: TRBV20-1
d_call: TRBD2
clone_size: few
j_call: TRBJ2-5
cdr3_nt: TGCAGTGCTAGACCGGCGGGGGGGTACAAAGAAGAGACCCAGTACTTC
cdr3_aa: CSARPAGGYKEETQYF

v_call: TRBV5-6
d_call: -
clone_size: many
j_call: TRBJ2-3
cdr3_nt: TGTGCCAGCAGCCCACAGGGAAATACGCAGTATTTT
cdr3_aa: CASSPQGNTQYF

v_call: TRBV11-3
d_call: TRBD2
clone_size: many
j_call: TRBJ2-1
cdr3_nt: TGTGCCAGCAGCTTAGGAGATAGCGGGCCCTACAATGAGCAGTTCTTC
cdr3_aa: CASSLGDSGPYNEQFF

v_call: TRBV27
d_call: -
clone_size: many
j_call: TRBJ1-1
cdr3_nt: TGTGCCAGCAGGGGGACGGAGAACACTGAAGCTTTCTTT
cdr3_aa: CASRGTENTEAFF

v_call: TRBV7-2
d_call: TRBD2
clone_size: few
j_call: TRBJ2-1
cdr3_nt: TGTGCCAGCAGCTTATCGGGGGGGGTGGGTTTCTTC
cdr3_aa: CASSLSGGVGFF

v_call: TRBV12-3/TRBV12-4
d_call: -
clone_size: many
j_call: TRBJ1-1
cdr3_nt: TGTGCCAGCAGTTTCGAAGTGCTGAACACTGAAGCTTTCTTT
cdr3_aa: CASSFEVLNTEAFF

v_call: TRBV7-8
d_call: -
clone_size: few
j_call: TRBJ2-2
cdr3_nt: TGTGCCAGCATGGACCACGAGGGCACCGGGGAGCTGTTTTTT
cdr3_aa: CASMDHEGTGELFF

v_call: TRBV7-2
d_call: TRBD2
clone_size: -
j_call: TRBJ2-5
cdr3_nt: TGTGCCAGCAGCTTAAGGGCGGGAGCCAAAGAGACCCAGTACTTC
cdr3_aa: CASSLRAGAKETQYF

v_call: TRBV6-5
d_call: -
clone_size: many
j_call: TRBJ1-5
cdr3_nt: TGTGCCAGCAGTCCAAACCGCAATCAGCCCCAGCATTTT
cdr3_aa: CASSPNRNQPQHF

v_call: TRBV7-2
d_call: -
clone_size: many
j_call: TRBJ1-5
cdr3_nt: TGTGCCAGCAGCTCAAGGGGGGATCAGCCCCAGCATTTT
cdr3_aa: CASSSRGDQPQHF

v_call: TRBV7-2
d_call: TRBD1
clone_size: many
j_call: TRBJ2-7
cdr3_nt: TGTGCCAGCAGCCGACAGGGGGGGGGCTCCTACGAGCAGTACTTC
cdr3_aa: CASSRQGGGSYEQYF

v_call: TRBV10-3
d_call: TRBD2
clone_size: few
j_call: TRBJ2-1
cdr3_nt: TGTGCCACAACGGGACTAGCGGGGGGGTCAGGGAATGAGCAGTTCTTC
cdr3_aa: CATTGLAGGSGNEQFF

v_call: TRBV28
d_call: -
clone_size: few
j_call: TRBJ2-5
cdr3_nt: TGTGCCAGCAGTTCGGACATTCAGGAGACCCAGTACTTC
cdr3_aa: CASSSDIQETQYF

v_call: TRBV5-4
d_call: -
clone_size: few
j_call: TRBJ2-5
cdr3_nt: TGTGCCAGCAGCCCCGGGGGCCAGGGGGAGACCCAGTACTTC
cdr3_aa: CASSPGGQGETQYF

v_call: TRBV2
d_call: TRBD2
clone_size: -
j_call: TRBJ2-7
cdr3_nt: TGTGCCTGCAGTTTAAGGACGGGACTAGCGGGGAAGTCTTACTACGAGCAGTACTTC
cdr3_aa: CACSLRTGLAGKSYYEQYF

v_call: TRBV4-3
d_call: -
clone_size: many
j_call: TRBJ2-5
cdr3_nt: TGCGCCAGCAGCCAAGATGGATCCCGGGGGCGGCAAGAGACCCAGTACTTC
cdr3_aa: CASSQDGSRGRQETQYF

v_call: TRBV20-1
d_call: TRBD2
clone_size: many
j_call: TRBJ2-7
cdr3_nt: TGCAGTGCTGGTCGCGGGGGGGCAGGCGAGCAGTACTTC
cdr3_aa: CSAGRGGAGEQYF

v_call: TRBV7-2
d_call: -
clone_size: many
j_call: TRBJ2-1
cdr3_nt: TGTGCCAGCAGCTCCTACAACAGGGCTGAGCAGTTCTTC
cdr3_aa: CASSSYNRAEQFF

v_call: TRBV7-7
d_call: TRBD1
clone_size: -
j_call: TRBJ1-5
cdr3_nt: TGTGCCAGCAGCTTAGGGGACAGATATAGCAATCAGCCCCAGCATTTT
cdr3_aa: CASSLGDRYSNQPQHF

v_call: TRBV18
d_call: TRBD2
clone_size: -
j_call: TRBJ2-3
cdr3_nt: TGTGCCAGCTCGACCAGACTAGCGGGGGGAGATACGCAGTATTTT
cdr3_aa: CASSTRLAGGDTQYF

v_call: TRBV7-9
d_call: -
clone_size: -
j_call: TRBJ2-5
cdr3_nt: TGTGCCAGCAGCTTAACACTAGCATTACAAGAGACCCAGTACTTC
cdr3_aa: CASSLTLALQETQYF

v_call: TRBV12-3/TRBV12-4
d_call: -
clone_size: many
j_call: TRBJ2-5
cdr3_nt: TGTGCCAGCAGTTGGCAGGCCCCAGAGACCCAGTACTTC
cdr3_aa: CASSWQAPETQYF

v_call: TRBV7-2
d_call: -
clone_size: few
j_call: TRBJ1-6
cdr3_nt: TGTGCCAGCAGCGCTCAGGCCCAGAGCTCCTATAATTCACCCCTCCACTTT
cdr3_aa: CASSAQAQSSYNSPLHF

v_call: TRBV5-1
d_call: -
clone_size: many
j_call: TRBJ2-2
cdr3_nt: TGCGCCAGCAGCCCCGGAAATACAGAAACCGGGGAGCTGTTTTTT
cdr3_aa: CASSPGNTETGELFF

v_call: TRBV3-1
d_call: -
clone_size: -
j_call: TRBJ1-2
cdr3_nt: TGTGCCAGCAGCCCATTGTCGACAGGAGGTTATGGCTACACCTTC
cdr3_aa: CASSPLSTGGYGYTF

v_call: TRBV3-1
d_call: -
clone_size: many
j_call: TRBJ2-3
cdr3_nt: TGTGCCAGCAGCCAACAAACGGGAAATACGCAGTATTTT
cdr3_aa: CASSQQTGNTQYF

v_call: TRBV12-3/TRBV12-4
d_call: -
clone_size: -
j_call: TRBJ2-3
cdr3_nt: TGTGCCAGCATTTTCCGGCTCCCTATCACAGATACGCAGTATTTT
cdr3_aa: CASIFRLPITDTQYF

v_call: TRBV7-2
d_call: -
clone_size: -
j_call: TRBJ2-5
cdr3_nt: TGTGCCAGCAGCTTGGCCCCCCGAGTGGCCCAGTACTTC
cdr3_aa: CASSLAPRVAQYF

v_call: TRBV18
d_call: TRBD1
clone_size: many
j_call: TRBJ2-5
cdr3_nt: TGTGCCAGCTCGCTCTTAACAGGGGAACAAGAGACCCAGTACTTC
cdr3_aa: CASSLLTGEQETQYF

v_call: TRBV5-4
d_call: -
clone_size: few
j_call: TRBJ1-4
cdr3_nt: TGTGCCAGCGGGGGGCCAAGGAATGAAAAACTGTTTTTT
cdr3_aa: CASGGPRNEKLFF

v_call: TRBV7-9
d_call: -
clone_size: few
j_call: TRBJ1-4
cdr3_nt: TGTGCCAGCAGCTTCAGGGCGTCGGGTGAAAAACTGTTTTTT
cdr3_aa: CASSFRASGEKLFF

v_call: TRBV5-1
d_call: -
clone_size: many
j_call: TRBJ1-5
cdr3_nt: TGCGCCAGCAGCCTCCAGGGGACGGTGGAACAGCCCCAGCATTTT
cdr3_aa: CASSLQGTVEQPQHF

v_call: TRBV12-5
d_call: -
clone_size: many
j_call: TRBJ2-1
cdr3_nt: TGTGCTAGTGGACAGAGACAGGTGGGAGGGAATGAGCAGTTCTTC
cdr3_aa: CASGQRQVGGNEQFF

v_call: TRBV20-1
d_call: -
clone_size: many
j_call: TRBJ1-1
cdr3_nt: TGCAGTGCTAGAGATCGTCTCGAGAACATGAACACTGAAGCTTTCTTT
cdr3_aa: CSARDRLENMNTEAFF

v_call: TRBV7-2
d_call: -
clone_size: many
j_call: TRBJ2-5
cdr3_nt: TGTGCCAGCAGCCCAAATGCGGGGGAGACCCAGTACTTC
cdr3_aa: CASSPNAGETQYF

v_call: TRBV20-1
d_call: -
clone_size: few
j_call: TRBJ1-5
cdr3_nt: TGCAGTGCTATGGGGAGTTATAGCAATCAGCCCCAGCATTTT
cdr3_aa: CSAMGSYSNQPQHF

v_call: TRBV6-2/TRBV6-3
d_call: -
clone_size: many
j_call: TRBJ2-3
cdr3_nt: TGTGCCAGCAGTTACCACAAAGGGGCAGATACGCAGTATTTT
cdr3_aa: CASSYHKGADTQYF

v_call: TRBV20-1
d_call: -
clone_size: many
j_call: TRBJ2-5
cdr3_nt: TGCAGTGCGGGGGCAGGCGAGACCCAGTACTTC
cdr3_aa: CSAGAGETQYF

v_call: TRBV29-1
d_call: -
clone_size: many
j_call: TRBJ1-1
cdr3_nt: TGCAGCGTTGAGAGGCGGCTTGGGGACACTGAAGCTTTCTTT
cdr3_aa: CSVERRLGDTEAFF